The 4 T cell receptor beta chains below come from one sample, sequenced in a study of T-cell reconstitution after alpha-beta-depleted transplantation in children listed by TCRdb under 2016. The library was made by PCR. The instrument given in TCRdb is Illumina HiSeq 2500. TCR libraries were prepared with molecular barcoding, using unique molecular identifiers to normalize TCRbeta repertoire quantification. Clones were called with MiXCR by TCRdb after fastp trimmed the public reads at Q25, and only in-frame beta chains were retained. Each CDR3 protein gets just one entry, which takes the most common genes and DNA from the rows behind it. In this sample the table shows about 540,000 distinct CDR3 sequences, around 17% of which occur a single time. The ten most abundant clones make up more than 2.5% of the sample. Sequenced here: PBMCs from the stem cell graft donor, sampled from the stem cell graft. The receptors stem from a human donor who donated a stem cell graft to a child with acute lymphoblastic leukemia.

The chain is built from TRBV5-6 and TRBJ2-7, with TRBD1 matching 9 bases. The germline gives CDR1 SGHDT, CDR2 YYEEEE. The length of the CDR3 is 18 residues. Trimming at V came to 3 bases and at J to 4 bases, leaving 17 bases not matched to a gene. Here the CDR3 reads CASSSTANAPGQGYEQYF. The CDR3 nucleotides are TGTGCCAGCAGCTCGACCGCAAACGCCCCGGGACAGGGTTACGAGCAGTACTTC.

This clonotype was found a few times. V and J are TRBV7-2 and TRBJ2-7; a possible D gene is TRBD2 (5 bases). The ends were cut back, 5 bases at V and 2 bases at J, with 10 bases in the middle. In germline, CDR1 is SGHTA, CDR2 FQGNSA. This CDR3 spans 13 amino acids. Here the CDR3 reads CASSPLGAYEQYF. CDR3 DNA sequence: TGTGCCAGCAGCCCCCTGGGAGCCTACGAGCAGTACTTC.

As concerns this clonotype: Sequence at one end of the junction differs from germline and may be a read error. The chain combines TRBV20-1 with TRBJ1-5, with D perhaps matching TRBD1 (5 bases). CDR3 length: 15 amino acids. Germline CDR1 reads DFQATT; CDR2 reads SNEGSKA (reference sequence). CDR3 residues: CCARPRGVWNQPQHF. The CDR3 bases are TGCTGTGCTAGGCCCCGGGGGGTATGGAATCAGCCCCAGCATTTT.

The chain recombines TRBV10-1 with TRBJ1-1; no clear D gene. The CDR3 length is 12 residues. Germline values: CDR1 WNHNN, CDR2 SYGVQD (reference sequence). Trimming pared 3 bases from V and 6 bases from J, leaving 8 bases between. CDR3 sequence (DNA): TGCGCCAGCAGTGATTCAACCGCTGAAGCTTTCTTT. This sequence encodes CASSDSTAEAFF.